This T cell receptor (beta chain) originates from a study of shared clonotypes between healthy human individuals. Using immunoSEQ multiplex PCR, the repertoire was profiled, and TCRdb retains in-frame clones only, with some absent. The sample records some 580,000 clones, 97% being singletons. This clone occurred once. The germline V and J ends were trimmed by 8 bases and 4 bases, with 9 bases remaining between them. The V gene's germline CDR1 is MDHEN and CDR2 SYDVKM. This CDR3 is 12 amino acids long. The sequenced material came from naive CD4+ T cells sorted from blood. The subset denotes: CD45RA+ positively selected. This sequence originates from a woman aged 30 to 39 in good health. The chain carries TRBV28 and TRBJ1-5, with unresolved D. The CDR3 sequence is CASARENQPQHF. For the CDR3, the DNA is TGTGCCAGCGCGAGGGAAAATCAGCCCCAGCATTTT.